This section outlines one T cell receptor (beta chain) sequence together with its context. In the same sample, other DNA sequences code for this CDR3. CDR1 and CDR2 (germline): SGDLS, YYNGEE. This CDR3 is built from 13 residues. V lost 0 bases, J lost 7 bases, and 8 bases lay in between. These data come from a study of shared clonotypes between healthy human individuals. Study information: Donors had three CD4 naive, three CD4 memory, two CD8 naive and one CD8 memory plate apiece.

Donors, without exception, were Caucasian adults residing in Nashville, Tennessee. Repertoires were generated with immunoSEQ multiplex PCR, while TCRdb's copy carries only in-frame clones and drops some. The table shows 2 million to 2.5 million clones, with under 95% occurring only once. The chain carries TRBV9 and TRBJ1-5; possibly TRBD1 for D (5 bases). Input material: naive CD4+ T cells from PBMCs. Described subset: CD45RA+ positively selected. This sequence originates from a man between 18 and 29 years old in good health. Some clones in this sample may be carry-over from other donors' samples. In nucleotides, the CDR3 is TGTGCCAGCAGCGTAGAGGGGCACCAGCCCCAGCATTTT. This translates into CASSVEGHQPQHF.